This is a list of T cell receptor beta chains from one sample in a study of blood T cells in healthy people across ages. One entry per CDR3 protein results from TCRdb running MiXCR on the 5' RACE reads. Of under 2,000,000 distinct CDR3 sequences listed, less than 50% are singletons. The specimen sequenced was blood. These receptors originate from a woman in her thirties or forties in good health. The CDR3 runs from the conserved cysteine through the conserved F or W. D genes are given only for firm matches. Size is stated for part of the rows, as once, few or many counts, or as a class when the clone is expanded.

d_gene: .; abundance: few; j_gene: TRBJ2-7; v_gene: TRBV5-1; CDR3nt: TGCGCCAGCAGCCCCGGAGGGAGTCGCTCCTACGAGCAGTACTTC; CDR3aa: CASSPGGSRSYEQYF
d_gene: TRBD2; abundance: .; j_gene: TRBJ2-3; v_gene: TRBV4-3; CDR3nt: TGCGCCAGCAGCCAAGATAAGACTAGCGGGACTAGCACAGATACGCAGTATTTT; CDR3aa: CASSQDKTSGTSTDTQYF
d_gene: TRBD1; abundance: .; j_gene: TRBJ2-7; v_gene: TRBV6-6; CDR3nt: TGTGCCAGCAGTGGACAGGGGTCGAACGAGCAGTACTTC; CDR3aa: CASSGQGSNEQYF
d_gene: .; abundance: few; j_gene: TRBJ2-7; v_gene: TRBV5-6; CDR3nt: TGTGCCAGCAGCTTCTACAGCCGCGGCCACTCCTACGAGCAGTACTTC; CDR3aa: CASSFYSRGHSYEQYF
d_gene: .; abundance: few; j_gene: TRBJ2-5; v_gene: TRBV5-4; CDR3nt: TGTGCCAGCAGCTTCAGGGGCGCGATCCGAGAGACCCAGTACTTC; CDR3aa: CASSFRGAIRETQYF
d_gene: TRBD2; abundance: .; j_gene: TRBJ2-2; v_gene: TRBV7-2; CDR3nt: TGTGCCAGCAGCTTAGCGAGCGGGGGGACCGGGGAGCTGTTTTTT; CDR3aa: CASSLASGGTGELFF
d_gene: .; abundance: few; j_gene: TRBJ2-3; v_gene: TRBV20-1; CDR3nt: TGCAGTGCTAACGTCCCTCACGGGCGGGGCGGCACAGATACGCAGTATTTT; CDR3aa: CSANVPHGRGGTDTQYF
d_gene: .; abundance: .; j_gene: TRBJ1-2; v_gene: TRBV4-3; CDR3nt: TGCGCCAGCAGCCAAGATCCCCAGGGGATAAACTATGGCTACACCTTC; CDR3aa: CASSQDPQGINYGYTF
d_gene: TRBD2; abundance: .; j_gene: TRBJ2-3; v_gene: TRBV9; CDR3nt: TGTGCCAGCAGCGTAGAAGCGGGGGGGATTTTAGGAGATACGCAGTATTTT; CDR3aa: CASSVEAGGILGDTQYF
d_gene: .; abundance: .; j_gene: TRBJ2-7; v_gene: TRBV12-3/TRBV12-4; CDR3nt: TGTGCCAGCAGTCCGGGACGGTGGACTTCCTACGAGCAGTACTTC; CDR3aa: CASSPGRWTSYEQYF
d_gene: .; abundance: .; j_gene: TRBJ1-4; v_gene: TRBV9; CDR3nt: TGTGCCAGCAGCCCCATCGGGGTCCGGGAAAAACTGTTTTTT; CDR3aa: CASSPIGVREKLFF
d_gene: .; abundance: .; j_gene: TRBJ2-2; v_gene: TRBV20-1; CDR3nt: TGCAGTGCTAGAGATGGGGGGTCCCCCGGGGAGCTGTTTTTT; CDR3aa: CSARDGGSPGELFF
d_gene: TRBD1; abundance: .; j_gene: TRBJ2-6; v_gene: TRBV3-1; CDR3nt: TGTGCCAGCAGCCGACGGACAGGGGGAGTGTCTGGGGCCAACGTCCTGACTTTC; CDR3aa: CASSRRTGGVSGANVLTF
d_gene: .; abundance: few; j_gene: TRBJ2-3; v_gene: TRBV27; CDR3nt: TGTGCCAGCAGTTTATCGTGGAGGGGTACGCAGTATTTT; CDR3aa: CASSLSWRGTQYF
d_gene: TRBD2; abundance: few; j_gene: TRBJ2-1; v_gene: TRBV7-9; CDR3nt: TGTGCCAGCAGCTTAGGGGGCCTAGCGGGTCTTTACAATGAGCAGTTCTTC; CDR3aa: CASSLGGLAGLYNEQFF
d_gene: TRBD2; abundance: .; j_gene: TRBJ2-7; v_gene: TRBV27; CDR3nt: TGTGCCAGCAGTTCCCTCGGGAGGGGACAAAGCGAGCAGTACTTC; CDR3aa: CASSSLGRGQSEQYF
d_gene: .; abundance: once; j_gene: TRBJ2-2; v_gene: TRBV7-8; CDR3nt: TGTGCCAGCAAGGCGACTCAACTGGGCCGGGAGCTGTTTTTT; CDR3aa: CASKATQLGRELFF
d_gene: .; abundance: .; j_gene: TRBJ1-5; v_gene: TRBV27; CDR3nt: TGTGCCAGCAGTTCCCTGAGTCGGTTTCAGCCCCAGCATTTT; CDR3aa: CASSSLSRFQPQHF
d_gene: TRBD1; abundance: .; j_gene: TRBJ1-4; v_gene: TRBV7-9; CDR3nt: TGTGCCAGCAGCCCCGGACAGGGGGGGGACGAAAAACTGTTTTTT; CDR3aa: CASSPGQGGDEKLFF
d_gene: .; abundance: few; j_gene: TRBJ2-1; v_gene: TRBV24-1; CDR3nt: TGTGCCAGTAGTCGGGGTCAATCCAATGAGCAGTTCTTC; CDR3aa: CASSRGQSNEQFF
d_gene: .; abundance: .; j_gene: TRBJ2-1; v_gene: TRBV6-1; CDR3nt: TGTGCCAGCAGTCAGGAGGTAGGGACAAGGGCGTTCTTC; CDR3aa: CASSQEVGTRAFF
d_gene: .; abundance: few; j_gene: TRBJ2-1; v_gene: TRBV7-3; CDR3nt: TGTGCCAGCAGCTTAATCGATTCCGTGGGGTACAATGAGCAGTTCTTC; CDR3aa: CASSLIDSVGYNEQFF
d_gene: .; abundance: few; j_gene: TRBJ2-3; v_gene: TRBV5-6; CDR3nt: TGTGCCAGCAGCGAACCCGACAGGCCCACAGATACGCAGTATTTT; CDR3aa: CASSEPDRPTDTQYF
d_gene: TRBD1; abundance: .; j_gene: TRBJ2-1; v_gene: TRBV24-1; CDR3nt: TGTGCCACCAGTTCCCTGGGACAGGGTGGCAATGAGCAGTTCTTC; CDR3aa: CATSSLGQGGNEQFF
d_gene: .; abundance: few; j_gene: TRBJ2-7; v_gene: TRBV3-1; CDR3nt: TGTGCCAGCAGCCCCTTCAATCGCCCTGACGAGCAGTACTTC; CDR3aa: CASSPFNRPDEQYF
d_gene: TRBD1; abundance: once; j_gene: TRBJ2-1; v_gene: TRBV6-1; CDR3nt: TGTGCCAGCACTGAAGTGCCCGGGGACAGAAATGAGCAGTTCTTC; CDR3aa: CASTEVPGDRNEQFF
d_gene: TRBD1; abundance: .; j_gene: TRBJ1-1; v_gene: TRBV29-1; CDR3nt: TGCAGCGTACAGGACAGGGGGGACACTGAAGCTTTCTTT; CDR3aa: CSVQDRGDTEAFF
d_gene: .; abundance: few; j_gene: TRBJ2-1; v_gene: TRBV7-2; CDR3nt: TGTGCCAGCAGCGGGGATCGGAATGAGCAGTTCTTC; CDR3aa: CASSGDRNEQFF
d_gene: .; abundance: .; j_gene: TRBJ2-5; v_gene: TRBV7-2; CDR3nt: TGTGCCAGCAGCTTACCCCCTATGTGGGGGAAATTTTCGGAGACCCAGTACTTC; CDR3aa: CASSLPPMWGKFSETQYF
d_gene: TRBD1; abundance: .; j_gene: TRBJ2-5; v_gene: TRBV20-1; CDR3nt: TGCAGTGCACGCGGGACAGGGGGCGCGGAGACCCAGTACTTC; CDR3aa: CSARGTGGAETQYF
d_gene: .; abundance: .; j_gene: TRBJ1-4; v_gene: TRBV20-1; CDR3nt: TGCAGTGCTAGAAAGACGGAGACTAATGAAAAACTGTTTTTT; CDR3aa: CSARKTETNEKLFF
d_gene: .; abundance: few; j_gene: TRBJ2-5; v_gene: TRBV7-9; CDR3nt: TGTGCCAGCAGGGACGGGGTCGGGGAGACCCAGTACTTC; CDR3aa: CASRDGVGETQYF
d_gene: .; abundance: .; j_gene: TRBJ2-1; v_gene: TRBV7-2; CDR3nt: TGTGCCAGCCGCTCGCCGTCGGGGCCCAATGAGCAGTTCTTC; CDR3aa: CASRSPSGPNEQFF
d_gene: .; abundance: few; j_gene: TRBJ2-1; v_gene: TRBV10-3; CDR3nt: TGTGCCATCAGTGCAGAGGTGCGACGGCAGGGCAACAATGAGCAGTTCTTC; CDR3aa: CAISAEVRRQGNNEQFF
d_gene: .; abundance: .; j_gene: TRBJ2-1; v_gene: TRBV27; CDR3nt: TGTGCCAGCAGTGACAACGGTAGAGGGGGGACAAACGATGAGCAGTTCTTC; CDR3aa: CASSDNGRGGTNDEQFF
d_gene: TRBD2; abundance: few; j_gene: TRBJ2-7; v_gene: TRBV7-8; CDR3nt: TGTGCCAGCAGCTTAGGGGACTATACCTACGAGCAGTACTTC; CDR3aa: CASSLGDYTYEQYF
d_gene: .; abundance: few; j_gene: TRBJ2-7; v_gene: TRBV11-2; CDR3nt: TGTGCCAGCGGTGACGAATCCTACGAGCAGTACTTC; CDR3aa: CASGDESYEQYF
d_gene: .; abundance: few; j_gene: TRBJ2-5; v_gene: TRBV25-1; CDR3nt: TGTGCCAGCAGTGACCCCGTAGTGGAGACCCAGTACTTC; CDR3aa: CASSDPVVETQYF
d_gene: TRBD1; abundance: .; j_gene: TRBJ1-2; v_gene: TRBV7-8; CDR3nt: TGTGCCAGCACCTCCGGGACAGAGATTAACTATGGCTACACCTTC; CDR3aa: CASTSGTEINYGYTF
d_gene: TRBD1; abundance: .; j_gene: TRBJ2-7; v_gene: TRBV7-7; CDR3nt: TGTGCTAGCAGCTTAGCGAAATCACCACAGGGGGTAGACGAGCAGTACTTC; CDR3aa: CASSLAKSPQGVDEQYF
d_gene: .; abundance: .; j_gene: TRBJ2-5; v_gene: TRBV7-2; CDR3nt: TGTGCCAGCAGCTTAGCTATTAGGGCAGATCAAGAGACCCAGTACTTC; CDR3aa: CASSLAIRADQETQYF
d_gene: .; abundance: few; j_gene: TRBJ2-1; v_gene: TRBV11-2; CDR3nt: TGTGCCAGCAGCGCCCTAGGGGGGGGTTACAATGAGCAGTTCTTC; CDR3aa: CASSALGGGYNEQFF
d_gene: .; abundance: .; j_gene: TRBJ1-5; v_gene: TRBV9; CDR3nt: TGTGCCAGCAGAGGGGGGGGGGCCGCTCAGCCCCAGCATTTT; CDR3aa: CASRGGGAAQPQHF
d_gene: TRBD2; abundance: .; j_gene: TRBJ2-3; v_gene: TRBV5-1; CDR3nt: TGCGCCAGCAGCTCCGCGACTAGCGGGGGCCGAGATACGCAGTATTTT; CDR3aa: CASSSATSGGRDTQYF
d_gene: TRBD2; abundance: .; j_gene: TRBJ2-7; v_gene: TRBV7-2; CDR3nt: TGTGCCAGCAGCTCCATGGGACTAGCGGGGGGACGCTCCTACAATGAGCAGTACTTC; CDR3aa: CASSSMGLAGGRSYNEQYF
d_gene: .; abundance: .; j_gene: TRBJ2-3; v_gene: TRBV4-3; CDR3nt: TGCGCCAGCAGCCAAGAAGTGGTGCAGTTCACGCAGTATTTT; CDR3aa: CASSQEVVQFTQYF
d_gene: TRBD2; abundance: .; j_gene: TRBJ2-7; v_gene: TRBV7-9; CDR3nt: TGTGCCTCCGTAGCGGGGGGAAACGAGCAGTACTTC; CDR3aa: CASVAGGNEQYF
d_gene: .; abundance: .; j_gene: TRBJ1-4; v_gene: TRBV5-1; CDR3nt: TGCGCCAGCAGCTTGGCTGGTTCAGAAGAAAAACTGTTTTTT; CDR3aa: CASSLAGSEEKLFF
d_gene: .; abundance: .; j_gene: TRBJ1-2; v_gene: TRBV20-1; CDR3nt: TGCAGTGCTCATGGGGGGGCCACCACCTATGGCTACACCTTC; CDR3aa: CSAHGGATTYGYTF
d_gene: TRBD1; abundance: .; j_gene: TRBJ1-2; v_gene: TRBV5-6; CDR3nt: TGTGCCAGCAGACCCGGGCAGGGGGCAGGCTATGGCTACACCTTC; CDR3aa: CASRPGQGAGYGYTF
d_gene: .; abundance: .; j_gene: TRBJ1-2; v_gene: TRBV20-1; CDR3nt: TGCAGTGCTCGGGGGGGCGAATCAGTATGGGGAGGCTACACCTTC; CDR3aa: CSARGGESVWGGYTF
d_gene: TRBD1; abundance: .; j_gene: TRBJ2-1; v_gene: TRBV6-5; CDR3nt: TGTGCCAGCAGTTCTGGGAAACAGGGGTCCTACAATGAGCAGTTCTTC; CDR3aa: CASSSGKQGSYNEQFF
d_gene: TRBD2; abundance: .; j_gene: TRBJ2-1; v_gene: TRBV4-1; CDR3nt: TGCGCCAGCAGCCAAGCGGCTAGCGGGGGCCACAATGAGCAGTTCTTC; CDR3aa: CASSQAASGGHNEQFF
d_gene: .; abundance: once; j_gene: TRBJ2-7; v_gene: TRBV28; CDR3nt: TGTGCCAGCACAACGCGTACCGACAGGAACTACGAGCAGTACTTC; CDR3aa: CASTTRTDRNYEQYF
d_gene: TRBD1; abundance: .; j_gene: TRBJ1-5; v_gene: TRBV12-3/TRBV12-4; CDR3nt: TGTGCCAGCCGCCTGAGAGGGGGCAACAATCAGCCCCAGCATTTT; CDR3aa: CASRLRGGNNQPQHF
d_gene: TRBD2; abundance: .; j_gene: TRBJ2-1; v_gene: TRBV6-6; CDR3nt: TGTGCCAGCACTCGGGGGGGGCTAGATGAGCAGTTCTTC; CDR3aa: CASTRGGLDEQFF
d_gene: TRBD1; abundance: .; j_gene: TRBJ2-7; v_gene: TRBV2; CDR3nt: TGTGCCAGCAGTGAAGAGACAGGGGGGTACGAGCAGTACTTC; CDR3aa: CASSEETGGYEQYF
d_gene: .; abundance: .; j_gene: TRBJ1-1; v_gene: TRBV7-9; CDR3nt: TGTGCCAGCAGCGGCAGAGAAGCTTTCTTT; CDR3aa: CASSGREAFF
d_gene: TRBD1; abundance: .; j_gene: TRBJ2-5; v_gene: TRBV5-6; CDR3nt: TGTGCCAGCAGTGACGGACAGGGCTTGACCCAGTACTTC; CDR3aa: CASSDGQGLTQYF
d_gene: TRBD1; abundance: .; j_gene: TRBJ1-2; v_gene: TRBV11-2; CDR3nt: TGTGCCAGCAGCTTAGACAGGGGGCTGGATGGCTACACCTTC; CDR3aa: CASSLDRGLDGYTF